The following is a T cell receptor (beta chain) sequence with its context. V lost 0 bases, J lost 0 bases, and 7 bases lay in between. The germline V gene encodes CDR1 SGHRS and CDR2 YFSETQ. The CDR3 has 15 amino acids. The data belong to a study of CD8 T cells in Susac syndrome. Reverse transcription of roughly 0.5 to 1 ug RNA was performed with random hexamers. MiXCR was run by TCRdb on the immunoSEQ multiplex PCR reads, yielding one entry per CDR3 protein. The table shows 95,000 to 150,000 distinct CDR3 sequences, with roughly 95% occurring only once. The sequenced sample was CD4+ T cells from PBMCs. V usage is TRBV5-1 and J usage is TRBJ2-1; the D is unclear. This clonotype was obtained from a human donor with Susac syndrome. The CDR3 loop is CASSLDLSSYNEQFF. CDR3 in DNA: TGCGCCAGCAGCTTGGATCTGAGCTCCTACAATGAGCAGTTCTTC.